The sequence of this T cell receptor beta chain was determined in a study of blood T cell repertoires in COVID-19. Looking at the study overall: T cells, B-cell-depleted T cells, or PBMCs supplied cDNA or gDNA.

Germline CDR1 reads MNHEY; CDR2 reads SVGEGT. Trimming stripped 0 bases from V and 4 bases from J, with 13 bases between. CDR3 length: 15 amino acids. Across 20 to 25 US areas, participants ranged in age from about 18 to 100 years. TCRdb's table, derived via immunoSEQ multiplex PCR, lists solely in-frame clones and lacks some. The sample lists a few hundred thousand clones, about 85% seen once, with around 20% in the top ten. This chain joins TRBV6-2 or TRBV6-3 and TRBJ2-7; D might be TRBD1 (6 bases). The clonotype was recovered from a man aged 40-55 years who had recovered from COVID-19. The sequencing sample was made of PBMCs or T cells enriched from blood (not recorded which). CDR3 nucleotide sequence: TGTGCCAGCAGTTACTCGGACAGAGGATTTTACGAGCAGTACTTC. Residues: CASSYSDRGFYEQYF.